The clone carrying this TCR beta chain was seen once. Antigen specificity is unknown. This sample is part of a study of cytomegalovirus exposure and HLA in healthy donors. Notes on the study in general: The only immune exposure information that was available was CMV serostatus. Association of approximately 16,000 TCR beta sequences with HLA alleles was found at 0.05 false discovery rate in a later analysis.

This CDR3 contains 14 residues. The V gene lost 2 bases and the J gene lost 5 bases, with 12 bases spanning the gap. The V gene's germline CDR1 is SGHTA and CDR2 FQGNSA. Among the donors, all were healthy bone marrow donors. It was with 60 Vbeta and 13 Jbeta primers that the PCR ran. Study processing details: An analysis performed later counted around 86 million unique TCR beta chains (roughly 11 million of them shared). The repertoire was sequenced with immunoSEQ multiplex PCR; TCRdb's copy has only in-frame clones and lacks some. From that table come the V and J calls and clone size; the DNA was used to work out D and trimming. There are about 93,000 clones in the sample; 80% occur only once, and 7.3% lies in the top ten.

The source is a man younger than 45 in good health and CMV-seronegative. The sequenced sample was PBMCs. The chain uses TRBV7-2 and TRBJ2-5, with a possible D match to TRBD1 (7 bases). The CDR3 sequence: CASSLTAGGETQYF. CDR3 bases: TGTGCCAGCAGCTTAACGGCAGGGGGGGAGACCCAGTACTTC.